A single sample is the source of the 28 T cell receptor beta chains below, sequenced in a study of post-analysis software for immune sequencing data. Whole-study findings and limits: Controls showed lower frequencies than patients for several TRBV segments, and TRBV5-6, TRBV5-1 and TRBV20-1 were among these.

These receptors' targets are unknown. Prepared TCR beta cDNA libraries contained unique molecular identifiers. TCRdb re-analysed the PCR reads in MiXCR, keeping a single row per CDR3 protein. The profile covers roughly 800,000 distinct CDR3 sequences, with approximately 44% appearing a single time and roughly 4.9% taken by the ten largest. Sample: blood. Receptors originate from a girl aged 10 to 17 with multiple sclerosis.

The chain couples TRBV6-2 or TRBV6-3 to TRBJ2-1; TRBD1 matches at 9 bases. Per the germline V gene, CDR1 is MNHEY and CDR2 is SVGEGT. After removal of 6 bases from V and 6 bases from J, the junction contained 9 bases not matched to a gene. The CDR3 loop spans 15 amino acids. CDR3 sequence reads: CASSPGQGFVNEQFF. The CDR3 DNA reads TGTGCCAGCAGCCCGGGACAGGGATTTGTCAATGAGCAGTTCTTC.

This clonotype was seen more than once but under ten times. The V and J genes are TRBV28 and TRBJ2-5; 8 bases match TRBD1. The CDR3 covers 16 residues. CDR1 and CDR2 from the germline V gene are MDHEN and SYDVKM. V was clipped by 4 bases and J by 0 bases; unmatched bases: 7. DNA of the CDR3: TGTGCCAGCAGTTCCTATCGGACAGGGTACCAAGAGACCCAGTACTTC. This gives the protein CASSSYRTGYQETQYF.

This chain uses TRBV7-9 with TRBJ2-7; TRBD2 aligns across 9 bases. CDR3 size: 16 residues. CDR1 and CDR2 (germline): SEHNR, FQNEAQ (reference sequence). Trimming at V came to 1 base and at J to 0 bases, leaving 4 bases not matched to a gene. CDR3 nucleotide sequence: TGTGCCAGCAGCTTAGAGACTAGCGGACCCTCCTACGAGCAGTACTTC. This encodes CASSLETSGPSYEQYF.

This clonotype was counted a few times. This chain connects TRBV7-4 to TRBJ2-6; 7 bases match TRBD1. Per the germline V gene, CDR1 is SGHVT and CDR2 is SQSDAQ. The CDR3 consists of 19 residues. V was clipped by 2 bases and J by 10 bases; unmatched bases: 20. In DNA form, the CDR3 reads TGTGCCAGCAGCTTAAACCGCCCGACAGGGCGAGGATATACTAACGTCCTGACTTTC. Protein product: CASSLNRPTGRGYTNVLTF.

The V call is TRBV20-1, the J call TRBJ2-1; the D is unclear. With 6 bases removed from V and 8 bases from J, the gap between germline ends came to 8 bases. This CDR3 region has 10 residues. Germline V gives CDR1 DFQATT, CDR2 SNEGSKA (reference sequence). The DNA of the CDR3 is TGCAGTGCCAGGTTTGATGAGCAGTTCTTC. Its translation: CSARFDEQFF.

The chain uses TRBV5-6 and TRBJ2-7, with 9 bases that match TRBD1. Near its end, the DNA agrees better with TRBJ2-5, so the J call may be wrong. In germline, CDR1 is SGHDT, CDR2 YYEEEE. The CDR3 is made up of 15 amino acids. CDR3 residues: CASSSPGQGSETQYF. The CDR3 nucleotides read TGTGCCAGCAGCTCGCCGGGACAGGGATCAGAGACCCAGTACTTC.

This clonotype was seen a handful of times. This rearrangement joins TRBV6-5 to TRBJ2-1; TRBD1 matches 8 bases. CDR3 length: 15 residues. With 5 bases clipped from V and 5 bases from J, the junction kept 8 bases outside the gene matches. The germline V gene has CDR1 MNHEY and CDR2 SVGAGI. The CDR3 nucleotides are TGTGCCAGCAGTGCCCCCGGACAGGGCCACAATGAGCAGTTCTTC. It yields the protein CASSAPGQGHNEQFF.

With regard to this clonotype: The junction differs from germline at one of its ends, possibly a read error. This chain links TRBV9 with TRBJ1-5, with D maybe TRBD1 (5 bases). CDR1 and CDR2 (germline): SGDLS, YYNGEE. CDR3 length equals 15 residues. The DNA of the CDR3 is TGTGCTAGCAGCGTAGGGGATATGAGCAATCAGCCCCAGCATTTT. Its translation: CASSVGDMSNQPQHF.

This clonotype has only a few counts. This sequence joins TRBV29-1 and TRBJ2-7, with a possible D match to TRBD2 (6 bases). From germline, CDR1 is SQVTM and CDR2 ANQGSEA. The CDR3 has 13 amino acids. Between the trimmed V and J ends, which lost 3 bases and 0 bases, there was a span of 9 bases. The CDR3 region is CSVEADYSYEQYF. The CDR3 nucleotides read TGCAGCGTTGAGGCGGACTACTCCTACGAGCAGTACTTC.

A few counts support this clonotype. CDR3 in amino acids: CASSLVAGSNGYTF. CDR3 sequence (DNA): TGCGCCAGCAGCTTGGTAGCAGGGTCGAATGGCTACACCTTC. The chain combines TRBV5-1 with TRBJ1-2; possibly TRBD1 for D (5 bases). V was cut by 0 bases and J by 6 bases, with 12 bases left in between. CDR1 is SGHRS and CDR2 is YFSETQ in the germline V gene. The CDR3 length is 14 residues.

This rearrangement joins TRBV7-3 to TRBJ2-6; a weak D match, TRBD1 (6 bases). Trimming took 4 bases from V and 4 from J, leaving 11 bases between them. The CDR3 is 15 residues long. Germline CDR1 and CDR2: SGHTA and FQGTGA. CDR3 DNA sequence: TGTGCCAGCAGCTCAGGGGTTCTAGGGGCCAACGTCCTGACTTTC. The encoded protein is CASSSGVLGANVLTF.

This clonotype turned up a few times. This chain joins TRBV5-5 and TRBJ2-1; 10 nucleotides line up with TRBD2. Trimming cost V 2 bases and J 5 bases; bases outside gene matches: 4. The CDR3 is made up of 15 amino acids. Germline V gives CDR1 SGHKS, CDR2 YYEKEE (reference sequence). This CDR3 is CASSLGTSAHNEQFF. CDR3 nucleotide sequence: TGTGCCAGCAGCTTAGGGACTAGCGCGCACAATGAGCAGTTCTTC.

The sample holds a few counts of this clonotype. CDR3 in DNA: TGTGCCACCAGCAGAGGTGTGCGGAAAGGGTACGAGCAGTACTTC. It codes for CATSRGVRKGYEQYF. The gene calls are TRBV15 and TRBJ2-4, with D unclear. The J call may be mistaken, given a closer DNA end match to TRBJ2-7. In germline, CDR1 is LNHNV, CDR2 YYDKDF (reference sequence). The CDR3 runs 15 residues.

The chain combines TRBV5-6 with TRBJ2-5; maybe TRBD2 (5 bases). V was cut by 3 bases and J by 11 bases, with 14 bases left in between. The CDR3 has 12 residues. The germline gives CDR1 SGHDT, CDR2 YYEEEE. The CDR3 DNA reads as TGTGCCAGCAGCTCGTCTCAGTGGGAGCAGTACTTC. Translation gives CASSSSQWEQYF.

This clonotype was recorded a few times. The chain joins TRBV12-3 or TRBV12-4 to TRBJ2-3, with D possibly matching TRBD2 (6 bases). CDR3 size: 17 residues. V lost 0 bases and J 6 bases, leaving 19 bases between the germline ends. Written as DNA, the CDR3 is TGTGCCAGCAGTTTAGCCAGACCGGGACTTAGAACGGATACGCAGTATTTT. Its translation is CASSLARPGLRTDTQYF.

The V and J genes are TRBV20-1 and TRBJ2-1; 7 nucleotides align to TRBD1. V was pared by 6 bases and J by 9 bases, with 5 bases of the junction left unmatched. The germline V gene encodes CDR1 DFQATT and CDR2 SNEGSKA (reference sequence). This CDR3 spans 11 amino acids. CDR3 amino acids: CSANYRGEQFF. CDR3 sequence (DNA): TGCAGTGCCAATTACAGGGGTGAGCAGTTCTTC.

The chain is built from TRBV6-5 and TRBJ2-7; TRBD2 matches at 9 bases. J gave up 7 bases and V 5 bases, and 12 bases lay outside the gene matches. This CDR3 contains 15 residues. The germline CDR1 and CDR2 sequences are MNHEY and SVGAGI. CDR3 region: CASSPGLALNNEQYF. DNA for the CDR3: TGTGCCAGCAGTCCCGGACTAGCGTTAAACAATGAGCAGTACTTC.

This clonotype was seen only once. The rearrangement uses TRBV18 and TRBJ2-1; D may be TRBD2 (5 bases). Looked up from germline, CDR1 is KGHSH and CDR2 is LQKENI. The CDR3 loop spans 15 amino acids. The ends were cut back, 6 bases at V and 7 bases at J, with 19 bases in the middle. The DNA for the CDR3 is TGTGCCAGCTCTCCAAGCGGCCCCGGTTGGAATGAGCAGTTCTTC. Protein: CASSPSGPGWNEQFF.

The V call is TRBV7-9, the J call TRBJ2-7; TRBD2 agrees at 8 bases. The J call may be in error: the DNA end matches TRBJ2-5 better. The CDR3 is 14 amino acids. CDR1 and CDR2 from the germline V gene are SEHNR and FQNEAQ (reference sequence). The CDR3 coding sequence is TGTGCCAGCAGCTCCGGGGGGGCGATCGAGACCCAGTACTTC. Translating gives CASSSGGAIETQYF.

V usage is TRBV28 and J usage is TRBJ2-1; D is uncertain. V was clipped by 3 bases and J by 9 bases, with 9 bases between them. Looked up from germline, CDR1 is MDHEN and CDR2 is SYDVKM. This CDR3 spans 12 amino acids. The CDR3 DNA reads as TGTGCCAGCAGTTTTCTCTATGGTGAGCAGTTCTTC. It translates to CASSFLYGEQFF.

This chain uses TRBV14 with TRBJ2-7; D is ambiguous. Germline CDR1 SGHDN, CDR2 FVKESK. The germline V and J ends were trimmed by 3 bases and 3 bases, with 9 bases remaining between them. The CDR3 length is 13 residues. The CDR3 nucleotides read TGTGCCAGCAGCCAGAACTTACGCTACGAGCAGTACTTC. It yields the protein CASSQNLRYEQYF.

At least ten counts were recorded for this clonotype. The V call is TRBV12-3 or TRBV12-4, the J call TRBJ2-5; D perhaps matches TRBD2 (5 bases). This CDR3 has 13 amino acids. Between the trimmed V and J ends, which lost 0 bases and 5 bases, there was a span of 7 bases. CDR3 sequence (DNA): TGTGCCAGCAGTTTAGCGGGAGACGAGACCCAGTACTTC. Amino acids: CASSLAGDETQYF.

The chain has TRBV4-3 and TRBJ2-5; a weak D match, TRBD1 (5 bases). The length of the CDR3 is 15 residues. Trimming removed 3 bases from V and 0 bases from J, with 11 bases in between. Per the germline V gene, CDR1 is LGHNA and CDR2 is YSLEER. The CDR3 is CASSHYRRDQETQYF. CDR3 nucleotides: TGCGCCAGCAGCCATTACCGCAGGGACCAAGAGACCCAGTACTTC.

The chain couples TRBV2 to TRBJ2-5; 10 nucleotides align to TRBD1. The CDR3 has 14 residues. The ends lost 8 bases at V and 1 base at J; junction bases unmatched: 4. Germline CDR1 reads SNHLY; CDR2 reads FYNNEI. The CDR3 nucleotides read TGTGCCAGCGAGAGGACAGGGGGCCAAGAGACCCAGTACTTC. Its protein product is CASERTGGQETQYF.

Here the CDR3 reads CASSFDRGTEAFF. CDR3 coding DNA: TGTGCCAGCTCGTTCGACAGGGGAACTGAAGCTTTCTTT. The chain uses TRBV18 and TRBJ1-1; 8 nucleotides match TRBD1. Germline V gene lookup returns CDR1 KGHSH and CDR2 LQKENI. J gave up 5 bases and V 6 bases, and 5 bases lay outside the gene matches. This CDR3 comprises 13 residues.

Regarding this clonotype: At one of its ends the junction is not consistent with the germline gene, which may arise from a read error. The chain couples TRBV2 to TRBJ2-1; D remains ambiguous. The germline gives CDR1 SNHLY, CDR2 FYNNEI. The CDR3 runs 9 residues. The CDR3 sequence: CVSSPEQFF. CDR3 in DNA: TGTGTCAGCAGTCCGGAGCAGTTCTTC.

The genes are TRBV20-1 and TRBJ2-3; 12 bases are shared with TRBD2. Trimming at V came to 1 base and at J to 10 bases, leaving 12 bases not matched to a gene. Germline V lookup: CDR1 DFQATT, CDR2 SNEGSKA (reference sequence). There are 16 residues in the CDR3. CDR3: CSARGTSGIFGDAQYF. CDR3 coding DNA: TGCAGTGCTAGAGGGACTAGCGGGATCTTTGGGGATGCGCAGTATTTT.

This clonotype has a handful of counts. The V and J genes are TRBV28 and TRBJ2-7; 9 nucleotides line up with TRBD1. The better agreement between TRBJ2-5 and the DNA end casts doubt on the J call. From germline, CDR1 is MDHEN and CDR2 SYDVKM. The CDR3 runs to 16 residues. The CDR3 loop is CASSMGQGMRTETQYF. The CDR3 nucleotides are TGTGCCAGCAGTATGGGACAGGGAATGAGAACGGAGACCCAGTACTTC.